What follows are 20 T cell receptor beta chains derived from one specimen sequenced in a study of blood T cell repertoires in COVID-19. Sequencing used immunoSEQ multiplex PCR; TCRdb keeps in-frame clones, though not all of them. Among a few hundred thousand clones listed, about 87% were seen once. The sequenced sample consisted of peripheral blood. The receptors were sampled from a woman aged 45-65 years who had recovered from COVID-19.

This clone was recorded only once. The chain couples TRBV15 to TRBJ2-7; 8 nucleotides match TRBD2. This CDR3 region has 15 residues. CDR1 is LNHNV and CDR2 is YYDKDF in the germline V gene (reference sequence). After removal of 3 bases from V and 3 bases from J, the junction contained 7 bases not matched to a gene. Here the CDR3 reads CATSSERERIYEQYF. CDR3 nucleotides: TGTGCCACCAGCAGTGAGCGGGAGCGTATCTACGAGCAGTACTTC.

The gene calls are TRBV19 and TRBJ2-1; 13 bases align to TRBD2. Germline V gene sequence: CDR1 LNHDA, CDR2 SQIVND (reference sequence). This CDR3 has 15 residues. Unmatched junction bases numbered 5, after V lost 4 bases and J lost 8 bases. The CDR3 sequence: CASSTLAGGTDEQFF. CDR3 DNA: TGTGCCAGTAGTACACTAGCGGGGGGGACAGATGAGCAGTTCTTC.

The DNA of the CDR3 is TGTGCCAGCAGCGTTGGGACAGGGGGCTATGGCTACACCTTC. It translates to CASSVGTGGYGYTF. The V and J genes are TRBV21-1 and TRBJ1-2; TRBD1 reflects the table's D call only, with no check against the DNA. TRBV21-1 is designated a pseudogene. The CDR3 loop spans 14 amino acids.

The chain links TRBV19 to TRBJ2-3, with D tentatively TRBD2 (6 bases). The ends were cut back, 6 bases at V and 0 bases at J, with 7 bases in the middle. This CDR3 spans 13 amino acids. Germline V gives CDR1 LNHDA, CDR2 SQIVND (reference sequence). The CDR3 region is CASREGSTDTQYF. The CDR3 bases are TGTGCCAGTAGGGAGGGTAGCACAGATACGCAGTATTTT.

The CDR3 sequence: CSASKAGIYEQYF. CDR3 coding DNA: TGCAGTGCTAGTAAGGCAGGGATCTACGAGCAGTACTTC. J is TRBJ2-7 and V is TRBV20-1; weak D call: TRBD1 (5 bases). Trimming stripped 3 bases from V and 3 bases from J, with 12 bases between. Germline V gene sequence: CDR1 DFQATT, CDR2 SNEGSKA (reference sequence). There are 13 residues in the CDR3.

The V and J genes are TRBV6-6 and TRBJ1-2; the match to TRBD1 covers 7 bases. The CDR3 runs 15 residues. CDR1 and CDR2 (germline): MNHNY, SVGAGI (reference sequence). J was trimmed by 6 bases and V by 7 bases; bases with no gene match: 14. CDR3 sequence reads: CASTPQGGGVHGYTF. CDR3 sequence (DNA): TGTGCCAGCACTCCTCAAGGAGGGGGCGTACATGGCTACACCTTC.

This clone was counted once. The rearrangement joins TRBV27 to TRBJ1-5; 7 bases are a match to TRBD1. After removal of 4 bases from V and 1 base from J, the junction contained 7 bases not matched to a gene. The V gene's germline CDR1 is MNHEY and CDR2 SMNVEV (reference sequence). This CDR3 region has 16 residues. The CDR3 sequence is CASSSGTARSNQPQHF. CDR3 bases: TGTGCCAGCAGTTCCGGGACAGCCCGGAGCAATCAGCCCCAGCATTTT.

The chain links TRBV12-3 or TRBV12-4 to TRBJ1-1; D not certain. This CDR3 comprises 11 residues. V was cut by 6 bases and J by 5 bases, with 7 bases left in between. CDR3 protein: CASSRATEAFF. The CDR3 nucleotides read TGTGCCAGCAGCCGCGCTACTGAAGCTTTCTTT.

This clone was seen more than once but under ten times. The V gene is TRBV5-1, the J gene TRBJ2-7, with D hard to call. Germline assignment: CDR1 SGHRS and CDR2 YFSETQ. The CDR3 is made up of 14 amino acids. Trimming removed 0 bases at V and 7 bases at J, with 14 bases between. The DNA of the CDR3 is TGCGCCAGCAGCTTGGCCTTAGAGGCTGGTGAGCAGTACTTC. Translation: CASSLALEAGEQYF.

This chain links TRBV11-3 with TRBJ1-6; tentatively, D is TRBD1 (6 bases). The CDR3 runs to 14 residues. The germline V gene has CDR1 SGHNT and CDR2 YENEEA. Trimming pared 1 base from V and 7 bases from J, leaving 8 bases between. As DNA, the CDR3 is TGTGCCAGCAGCTTAGGACAGGCAAATTCACCCCTCCACTTT. Protein sequence: CASSLGQANSPLHF.

V and J are TRBV4-3 and TRBJ2-1; D is possibly TRBD2 (6 bases). The length of the CDR3 is 14 residues. V shed 0 bases and J shed 10 bases, with 13 bases lying between them. Germline V gene data show CDR1 as LGHNA and CDR2 as YSLEER. As DNA, the CDR3 is TGCGCCAGCAGCCAAGATCTGGTGGGGAGGGAGCAGTTCTTC. Amino acid sequence: CASSQDLVGREQFF.

The chain joins TRBV10-3 to TRBJ1-2; 9 bases line up with TRBD1. The CDR3 spans 14 residues. J was trimmed by 8 bases and V by 9 bases; bases with no gene match: 13. The germline gives CDR1 ENHRY, CDR2 SYGVKD. The DNA for the CDR3 is TGTGCCATAGATCCCGGGACAGGGCTTCGGGGCTACACCTTC. Its protein product is CAIDPGTGLRGYTF.

The chain joins TRBV24-1 to TRBJ1-6; 7 bases are a match to TRBD1. Germline V CDR1 and CDR2: KGHDR, SFDVKD. The length of the CDR3 is 17 residues. J was trimmed by 7 bases and V by 5 bases; bases with no gene match: 13. CDR3 coding DNA: TGTGCCACCAGTGGCCCCGGGACAGCTAGCAGAAATTCACCCCTCCACTTT. Translating it yields CATSGPGTASRNSPLHF.

The chain couples TRBV9 to TRBJ2-1; 10 positions agree with TRBD2. CDR3 size: 15 residues. V lost 4 bases, J lost 4 bases, and 5 bases stayed unmatched. Germline V lookup: CDR1 SGDLS, CDR2 YYNGEE. The CDR3 protein is CASSTQLAGYNEQFF. As DNA, the CDR3 is TGTGCCAGCAGCACCCAACTAGCGGGGTACAATGAGCAGTTCTTC.

This chain connects TRBV7-2 to TRBJ2-1; D might be TRBD1 (5 bases). Trimming pared 4 bases from V and 0 bases from J, leaving 10 bases between. This CDR3 region has 15 residues. Germline V lookup: CDR1 SGHTA, CDR2 FQGNSA. The CDR3, as DNA: TGTGCCAGCAGCTGGGGCCCGAGCTCCTACAATGAGCAGTTCTTC. Amino acids: CASSWGPSSYNEQFF. The variable domain in full, completed from reference TRBV7-2 and TRBJ2-1, reads GAGVSQSPSNKVTEKGKDVELRCDPISGHTALYWYRQSLGQGLEFLIYFQGNSAPDKSGLPSDRFSAERTGGSVSTLTIQRTQQEDSAVYLCASSWGPSSYNEQFFGPGTRLTVL.

This chain connects TRBV11-2 to TRBJ2-5, with D possibly TRBD2 on 5 matching bases. CDR3 length equals 14 residues. The V end was cut by 5 bases, the J end by 1 base, with 11 bases between. In germline, CDR1 is SGHAT, CDR2 FQNNGV. CDR3 coding DNA: TGTGCCAGCAGCCCGGCGGCGGGCCAAGAGACCCAGTACTTC. Amino acid sequence: CASSPAAGQETQYF.

V usage is TRBV9 and J usage is TRBJ2-7; D is possibly TRBD2 (5 bases). The V gene's germline CDR1 is SGDLS and CDR2 YYNGEE. The CDR3 is made up of 14 amino acids. V gave up 3 bases and J gave up 0 bases, with 10 bases separating them. CDR3 in DNA: TGTGCCAGCAGCGCGGACTTAAGCTCCTACGAGCAGTACTTC. Its translation is CASSADLSSYEQYF. Full variable domain (remainder filled in from reference TRBV9 and TRBJ2-7): DSGVTQTPKHLITATGQRVTLRCSPRSGDLSVYWYQQSLDQGLQFLIQYYNGEERAKGNILERFSAQQFPDLHSELNLSSLELGDSALYFCASSADLSSYEQYFGPGTRLTVT.

This chain joins TRBV7-2 and TRBJ2-7; 7 nucleotides line up with TRBD2. CDR1 and CDR2 from the germline V gene are SGHTA and FQGNSA. This CDR3 contains 14 residues. V gave up 0 bases and J gave up 3 bases; unmatched junction bases: 2. The CDR3 is CASSLATSSYEQYF. CDR3 coding DNA: TGTGCCAGCAGCTTAGCGACTAGCAGCTACGAGCAGTACTTC.

The CDR3 nucleotides are TGTGCCATCAGTGACTTTGCTAGCGGGAGGGGCTACAATGAGCAGTTCTTC. This encodes CAISDFASGRGYNEQFF. The rearrangement joins TRBV10-3 to TRBJ2-1; 12 bases agree with TRBD2. The CDR3 spans 17 residues. CDR1 is ENHRY, CDR2 SYGVKD, per germline. Trimming at V came to 3 bases and at J to 3 bases, leaving 6 bases not matched to a gene.

The chain has TRBV28 and TRBJ1-5, with TRBD1 matching over 7 bases. Per germline, CDR1 MDHEN and CDR2 SYDVKM. Trimming cost V 5 bases and J 0 bases; bases outside gene matches: 10. The CDR3 extends over 17 amino acids. This CDR3 reads CASSPTGPVYSNQPQHF. For the CDR3, the DNA is TGTGCCAGCAGTCCGACAGGGCCGGTATATAGCAATCAGCCCCAGCATTTT.